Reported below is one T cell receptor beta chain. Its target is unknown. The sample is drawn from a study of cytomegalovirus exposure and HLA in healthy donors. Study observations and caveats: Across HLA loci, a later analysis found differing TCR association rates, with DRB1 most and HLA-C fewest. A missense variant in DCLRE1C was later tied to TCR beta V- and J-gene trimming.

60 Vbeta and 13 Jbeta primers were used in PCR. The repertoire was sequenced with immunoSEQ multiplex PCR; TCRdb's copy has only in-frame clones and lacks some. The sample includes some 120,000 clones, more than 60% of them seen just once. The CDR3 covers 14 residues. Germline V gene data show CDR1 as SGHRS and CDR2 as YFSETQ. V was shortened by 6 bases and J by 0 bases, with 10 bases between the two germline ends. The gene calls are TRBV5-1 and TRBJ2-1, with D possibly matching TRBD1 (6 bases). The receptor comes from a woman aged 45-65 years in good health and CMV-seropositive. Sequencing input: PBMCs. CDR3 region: CASTWDTSYNEQFF. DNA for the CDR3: TGCGCCAGCACCTGGGACACCTCCTACAATGAGCAGTTCTTC.